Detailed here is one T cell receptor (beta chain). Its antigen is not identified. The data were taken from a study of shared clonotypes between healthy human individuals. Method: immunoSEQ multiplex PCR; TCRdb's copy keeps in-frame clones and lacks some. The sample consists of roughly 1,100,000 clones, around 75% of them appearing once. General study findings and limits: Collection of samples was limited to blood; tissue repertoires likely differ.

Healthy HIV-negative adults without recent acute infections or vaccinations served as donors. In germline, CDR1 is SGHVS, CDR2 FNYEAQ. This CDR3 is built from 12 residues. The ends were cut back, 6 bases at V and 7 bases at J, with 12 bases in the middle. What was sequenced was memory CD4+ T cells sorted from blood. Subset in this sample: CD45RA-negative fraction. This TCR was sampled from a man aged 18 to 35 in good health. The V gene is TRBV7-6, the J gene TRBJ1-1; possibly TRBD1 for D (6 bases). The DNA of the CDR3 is TGTGCCAGCAGTGCTCGGGGGCGTGAAGCTTTCTTT. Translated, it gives CASSARGREAFF.